This is a list of T cell receptor beta chains from one sample in a study of control samples from healthy donors and cancer patients. This table comes from immunoSEQ multiplex PCR, and its TCRdb copy is limited to in-frame clones, with some not included. The data contain 90,000 to 130,000 clones, approximately 82% of them seen just once; the ten biggest clones take up about 7%. Material for sequencing was blood. Source of these receptors: a man between 18 and 29 years old in good health. Both conserved end residues are part of each CDR3. Only part of the rows carry a size: once, few, many, or a class if the clone is expanded.

cdr3_length	j_call	clone_size	v_call	cdr3_aa
13	TRBJ2-1	-	TRBV27	CASKVASYNEQFF
14	TRBJ1-5	few	TRBV7-8	CASSFSLTSGPQHF
12	TRBJ1-2	-	TRBV2	CAGQQENYGYTF
13	TRBJ1-1	-	TRBV19	CASSRTRNTEAFF
14	TRBJ1-4	-	TRBV27	CASSLGATNEKLFF
15	TRBJ1-4	-	TRBV15	CATSRDGQGNEKLFF
12	TRBJ2-3	-	TRBV20-1	CSASYNADTQYF
14	TRBJ1-5	-	TRBV11-2	CASSSDGGIQPQHF
15	TRBJ2-1	once	TRBV19	CASSISRIEHGEQFF
13	TRBJ1-1	-	TRBV14	CASSQHRNTEAFF
14	TRBJ1-6	few	TRBV7-9	CASSPGTVGSPLHF
14	TRBJ1-3	-	TRBV20-1	CSASNRERGRTIYF
14	TRBJ2-7	-	TRBV5-1	CASSLWDSSYEQYF
15	TRBJ1-5	-	TRBV28	CASSLYPGGAQPQHF
16	TRBJ2-3	-	TRBV3-1/TRBV3-2	CASSQDIRKHTDTQYF
14	TRBJ1-4	-	TRBV6-6	CASTPDRGKTNLFF
12	TRBJ1-2	-	TRBV7-8	CASSRDVGGYTF
13	TRBJ2-3	-	TRBV5-1	CASSPRVTDTQYF
13	TRBJ2-1	-	TRBV12-3/TRBV12-4	CASSRAVYNEQFF
14	TRBJ2-7	-	TRBV2	CASSHEWGRGEQYF